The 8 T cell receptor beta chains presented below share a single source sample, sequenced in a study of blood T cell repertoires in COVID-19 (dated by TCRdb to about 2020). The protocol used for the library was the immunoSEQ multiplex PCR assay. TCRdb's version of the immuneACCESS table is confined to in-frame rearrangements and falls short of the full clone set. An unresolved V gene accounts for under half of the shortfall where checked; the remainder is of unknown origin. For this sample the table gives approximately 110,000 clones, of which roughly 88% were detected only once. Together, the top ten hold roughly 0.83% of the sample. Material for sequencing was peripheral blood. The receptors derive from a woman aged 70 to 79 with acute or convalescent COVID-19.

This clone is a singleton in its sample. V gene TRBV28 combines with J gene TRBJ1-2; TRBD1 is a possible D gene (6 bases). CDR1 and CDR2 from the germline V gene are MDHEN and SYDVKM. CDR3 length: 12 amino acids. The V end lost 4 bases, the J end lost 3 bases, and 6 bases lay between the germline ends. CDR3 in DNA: TGTGCCAGCAGTTCAGGGGACTATGGCTACACCTTC. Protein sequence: CASSSGDYGYTF.

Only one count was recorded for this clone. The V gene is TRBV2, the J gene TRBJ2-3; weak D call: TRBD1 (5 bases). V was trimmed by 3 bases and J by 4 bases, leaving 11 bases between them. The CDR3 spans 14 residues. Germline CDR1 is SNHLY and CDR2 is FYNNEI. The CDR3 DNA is TGTGCCAGCAGTGAGGGGCCAGGATCAGATACGCAGTATTTT. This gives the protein CASSEGPGSDTQYF. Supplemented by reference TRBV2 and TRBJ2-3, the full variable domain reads EPEVTQTPSHQVTQMGQEVILRCVPISNHLYFYWYRQILGQKVEFLVSFYNNEISEKSEIFDDQFSVERPDGSNFTLKIRSTKLEDSAMYFCASSEGPGSDTQYFGPGTRLTVL.

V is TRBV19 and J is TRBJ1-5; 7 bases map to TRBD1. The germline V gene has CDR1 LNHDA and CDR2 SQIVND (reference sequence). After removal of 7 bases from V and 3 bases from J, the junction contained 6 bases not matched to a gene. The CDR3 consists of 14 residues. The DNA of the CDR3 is TGTGCCAGTAACCCAAGGGGGCCCAATCAGCCCCAGCATTTT. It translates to CASNPRGPNQPQHF.

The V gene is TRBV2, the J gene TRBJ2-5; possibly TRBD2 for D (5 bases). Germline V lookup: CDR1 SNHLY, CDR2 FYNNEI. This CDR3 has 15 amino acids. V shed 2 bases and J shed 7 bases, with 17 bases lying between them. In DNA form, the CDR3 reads TGTGCCAGCAGTGAAATGGTGGGAGAGGTGGGGACCCAGTACTTC. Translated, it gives CASSEMVGEVGTQYF.

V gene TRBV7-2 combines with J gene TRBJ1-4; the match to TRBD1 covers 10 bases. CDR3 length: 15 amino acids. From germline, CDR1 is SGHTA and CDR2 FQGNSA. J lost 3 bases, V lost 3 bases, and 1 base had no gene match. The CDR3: CASSFDRGPNEKLFF. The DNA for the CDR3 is TGTGCCAGCAGCTTTGACAGGGGGCCTAATGAAAAACTGTTTTTT.

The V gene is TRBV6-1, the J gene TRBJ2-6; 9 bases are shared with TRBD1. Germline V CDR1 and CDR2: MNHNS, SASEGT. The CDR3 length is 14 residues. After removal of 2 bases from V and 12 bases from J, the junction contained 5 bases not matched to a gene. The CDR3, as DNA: TGTGCCAGCAGTGAAACCTGGACAGGGGTCGTCCTGACTTTC. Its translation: CASSETWTGVVLTF.

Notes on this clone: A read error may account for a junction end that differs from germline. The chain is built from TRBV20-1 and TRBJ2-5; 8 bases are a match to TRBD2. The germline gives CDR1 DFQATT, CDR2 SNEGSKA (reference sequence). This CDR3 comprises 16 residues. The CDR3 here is CSASVRRGALQEIQYF. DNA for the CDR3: TGCAGTGCTAGTGTACGGCGGGGGGCCCTACAAGAGATCCAGTACTTC.

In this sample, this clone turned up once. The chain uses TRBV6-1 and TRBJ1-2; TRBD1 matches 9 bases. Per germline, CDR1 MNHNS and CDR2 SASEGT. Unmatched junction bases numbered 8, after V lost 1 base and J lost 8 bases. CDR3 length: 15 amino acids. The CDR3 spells CASSEEWGQGYGYTF. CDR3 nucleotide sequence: TGTGCCAGCAGTGAAGAGTGGGGACAGGGATACGGCTACACCTTC.